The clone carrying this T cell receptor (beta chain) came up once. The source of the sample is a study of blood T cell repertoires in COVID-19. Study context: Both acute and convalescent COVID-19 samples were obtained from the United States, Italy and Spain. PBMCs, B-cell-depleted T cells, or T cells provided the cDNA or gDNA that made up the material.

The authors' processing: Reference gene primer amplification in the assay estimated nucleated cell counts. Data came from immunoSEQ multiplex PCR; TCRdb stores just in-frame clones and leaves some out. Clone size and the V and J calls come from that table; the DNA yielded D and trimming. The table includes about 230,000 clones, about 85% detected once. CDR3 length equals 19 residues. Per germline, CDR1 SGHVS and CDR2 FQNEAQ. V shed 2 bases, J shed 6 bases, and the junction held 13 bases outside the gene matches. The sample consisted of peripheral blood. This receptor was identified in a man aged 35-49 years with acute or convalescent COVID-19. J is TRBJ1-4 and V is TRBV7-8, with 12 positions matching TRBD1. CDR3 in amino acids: CASSLKPGQGASWHEKLFF. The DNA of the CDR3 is TGTGCCAGCAGCTTAAAACCGGGACAGGGGGCGAGTTGGCATGAAAAACTGTTTTTT.